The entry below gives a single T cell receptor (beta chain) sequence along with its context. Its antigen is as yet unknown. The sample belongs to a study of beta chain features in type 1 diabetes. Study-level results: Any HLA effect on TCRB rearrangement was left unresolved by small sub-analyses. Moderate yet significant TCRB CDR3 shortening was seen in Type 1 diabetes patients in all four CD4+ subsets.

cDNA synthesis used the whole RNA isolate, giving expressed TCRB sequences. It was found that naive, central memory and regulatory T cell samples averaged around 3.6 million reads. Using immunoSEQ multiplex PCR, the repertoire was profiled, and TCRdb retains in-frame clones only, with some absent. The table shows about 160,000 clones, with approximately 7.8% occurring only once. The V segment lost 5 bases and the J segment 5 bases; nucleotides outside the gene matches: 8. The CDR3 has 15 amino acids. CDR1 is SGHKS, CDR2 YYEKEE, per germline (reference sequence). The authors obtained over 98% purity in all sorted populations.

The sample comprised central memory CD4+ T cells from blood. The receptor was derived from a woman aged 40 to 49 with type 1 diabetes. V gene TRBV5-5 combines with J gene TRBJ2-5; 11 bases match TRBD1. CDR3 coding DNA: TGTGCCAGCAGAGGGGACAGGGGGAAGGGGGAGACCCAGTACTTC. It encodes CASRGDRGKGETQYF.